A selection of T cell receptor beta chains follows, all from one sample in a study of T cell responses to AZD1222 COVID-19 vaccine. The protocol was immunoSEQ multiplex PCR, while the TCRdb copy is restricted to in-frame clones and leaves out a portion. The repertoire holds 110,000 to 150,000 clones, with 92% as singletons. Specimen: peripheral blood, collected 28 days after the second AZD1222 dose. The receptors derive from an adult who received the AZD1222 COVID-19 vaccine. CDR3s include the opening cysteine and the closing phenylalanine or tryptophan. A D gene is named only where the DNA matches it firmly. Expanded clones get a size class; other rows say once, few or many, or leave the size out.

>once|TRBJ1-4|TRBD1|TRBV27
TGTGCCAGCACCGTAACAGGGGCCCTTAATGAAAAACTGTTTTTT
CASTVTGALNEKLFF
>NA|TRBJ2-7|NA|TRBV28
TGTGCCAGCAGTGGCCGGGACAAGGCCTCCTACGAGCAGTACTTC
CASSGRDKASYEQYF
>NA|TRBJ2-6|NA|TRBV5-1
TGCGCCAGCAGCTTGTGGGGCGAAGGGGCCAACGTCCTGACTTTC
CASSLWGEGANVLTF
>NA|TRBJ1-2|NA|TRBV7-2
TGTGCCAGCAGCTTCTCTCCGGGGTACCCATATGGCTACACCTTC
CASSFSPGYPYGYTF
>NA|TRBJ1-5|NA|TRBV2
TGTGCCAGCAGCCCAGGGCGCAATCAGCCCCAGCATTTT
CASSPGRNQPQHF
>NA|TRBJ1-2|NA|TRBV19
TGTGCCAGTAGTAACAGGGACTATGGCTACACCTTC
CASSNRDYGYTF
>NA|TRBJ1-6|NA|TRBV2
TGTGCCGCCAAGAACTCCTATAATTCACCCCTCCACTTT
CAAKNSYNSPLHF
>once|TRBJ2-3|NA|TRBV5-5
TGTGCCAGCAGCCCGACAGGCACAGATACGCAGTATTTT
CASSPTGTDTQYF
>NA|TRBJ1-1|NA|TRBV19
TGTGCCAGTAGTATGAGCCCGACGGTGAACACTGAAGCTTTCTTT
CASSMSPTVNTEAFF
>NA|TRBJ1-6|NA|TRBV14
TGTGCCAGCAGCCAAGATTGGACGGGAATCAATTCACCCCTCCACTTT
CASSQDWTGINSPLHF
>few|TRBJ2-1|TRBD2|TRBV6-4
TGTGCCAGCAGTGACTCGGCTTCAGCGGGGGGTTACAATGAGCAGTTCTTC
CASSDSASAGGYNEQFF
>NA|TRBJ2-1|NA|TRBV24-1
TGTGCCACCAGTGATTTTGGGGGTGAGCAGTTCTTC
CATSDFGGEQFF
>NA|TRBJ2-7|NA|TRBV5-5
TGTGCCAGCAGCCCATCTGAAGCTGCCTACGAGCAGTACTTC
CASSPSEAAYEQYF
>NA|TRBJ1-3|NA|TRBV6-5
TGTGCCAGCAGTTCCAGAGGAAACACCATATATTTT
CASSSRGNTIYF
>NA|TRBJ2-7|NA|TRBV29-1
TGCAGCGTTGAAAGAGCCAGTAAGCCCTACGAGCAGTACTTC
CSVERASKPYEQYF
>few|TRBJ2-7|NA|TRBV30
TGTGCCTGGAGTCGGTACCGAGGAACCTACGAGCAGTACTTC
CAWSRYRGTYEQYF
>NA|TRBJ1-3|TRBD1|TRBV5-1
TGCGCCAGCAGCTTGGTTCGTCCAGGGGGCTCTGGAAACACCATATATTTT
CASSLVRPGGSGNTIYF
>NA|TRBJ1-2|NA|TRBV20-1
TGCAGTGCGGGTGTTAACTATGGCTACACCTTC
CSAGVNYGYTF
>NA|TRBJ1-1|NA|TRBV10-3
TGTGCCATCAGACCCGCGGTAGAGAACACTGAAGCTTTCTTT
CAIRPAVENTEAFF
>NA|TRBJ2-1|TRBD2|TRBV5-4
TGTGCCAGCTCGGGGGCGGGAGGGTCTCGCAATGAGCAGTTCTTC
CASSGAGGSRNEQFF
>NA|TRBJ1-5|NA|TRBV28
TGTGCCAGCAGTTCACCCTTCCACGGACGGTCAGATCAGCCCCAGCATTTT
CASSSPFHGRSDQPQHF
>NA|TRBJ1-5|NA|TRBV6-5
TGTGCCAGCAGTTACGGAAGTGGCAATCAGCCCCAGCATTTT
CASSYGSGNQPQHF
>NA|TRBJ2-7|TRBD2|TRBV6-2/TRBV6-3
TGTGCCAGCAGTTACTCTAGCGGGGCCTCCTACGAGCAGTACTTC
CASSYSSGASYEQYF
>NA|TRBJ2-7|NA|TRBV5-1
TGCGCCAGCAGCTACAGGGAGCCCTACGAGCAGTACTTC
CASSYREPYEQYF
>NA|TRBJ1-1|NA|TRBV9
TGTGCCAGCAGCGTAGACGGGGGGCAGGACATTGAAGCTTTCTTT
CASSVDGGQDIEAFF
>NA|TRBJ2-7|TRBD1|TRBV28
TGTGCCAGCAGGTCCGGGACAGCAAACTACGAGCAGTACTTC
CASRSGTANYEQYF
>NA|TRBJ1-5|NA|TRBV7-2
TGTGCCAGCAGCTGGGGGCTCATAAATCAGCCCCAGCATTTT
CASSWGLINQPQHF
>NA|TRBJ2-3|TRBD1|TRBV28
TGTGCCAGCAGCGCCCGGGGCAGGGGGCCAGATACGCAGTATTTT
CASSARGRGPDTQYF
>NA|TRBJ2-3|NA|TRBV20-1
TGCAGTGCCCCGAATCGAAATACGCAGTATTTT
CSAPNRNTQYF
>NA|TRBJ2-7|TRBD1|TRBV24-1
TGTGCCACCAGTGCCCCGGGACAGGGGCCAGGATATTACGAGCAGTACTTC
CATSAPGQGPGYYEQYF
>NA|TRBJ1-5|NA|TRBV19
TGTGCCAGTAGTCCTCGGGACAGCAATCAGCCCCAGCATTTT
CASSPRDSNQPQHF
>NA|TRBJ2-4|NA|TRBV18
TGTGCCAGCTCACCACCGCGCGTGGGGGAAAACATTCAGTACTTC
CASSPPRVGENIQYF
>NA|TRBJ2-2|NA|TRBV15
TGTGCCGCCAGTTCGGGACTTAACACCGGGGAGCTGTTTTTT
CAASSGLNTGELFF
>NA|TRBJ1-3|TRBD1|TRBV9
TGTGCCAGCAGCGCCGAGACAGGGGTCGGAAACACCATATATTTT
CASSAETGVGNTIYF
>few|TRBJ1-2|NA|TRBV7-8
TGTGCCAGCAGCTTAGGGCGTCGGGGGCGTAACTATGGCTACACCTTC
CASSLGRRGRNYGYTF
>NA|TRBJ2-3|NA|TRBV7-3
TGTGCCAGCAGCTTGGGACCGACAGATACGCAGTATTTT
CASSLGPTDTQYF
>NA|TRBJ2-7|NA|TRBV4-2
TGTGCCAGCAGCCTCGGACTGATAGCGGGGACAGCCTACGAGCAGTACTTC
CASSLGLIAGTAYEQYF
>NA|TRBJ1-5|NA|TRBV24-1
TGTGCCACCAGTGATTTTAGGGGGAATAGCAATCAGCCCCAGCATTTT
CATSDFRGNSNQPQHF
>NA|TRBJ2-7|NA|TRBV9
TGTGCCAGCAGCGTAGCCCCTCTCCTCTCCTACGAGCAGTACTTC
CASSVAPLLSYEQYF
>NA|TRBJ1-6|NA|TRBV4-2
TGTGCCAGCAGCCAAGATCCGAAGGGTAGGAATTCACCCCTCCACTTT
CASSQDPKGRNSPLHF
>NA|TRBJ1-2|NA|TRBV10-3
TGTGCCATCAGTGAGGGGGGGGCGAACTATGGCTACACCTTC
CAISEGGANYGYTF
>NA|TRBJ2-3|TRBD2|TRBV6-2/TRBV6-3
TGTGCCAGCAGTTCCTGGAGGGCGGGAGTATCAGATACGCAGTATTTT
CASSSWRAGVSDTQYF
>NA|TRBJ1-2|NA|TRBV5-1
TGCGCCAGCAGTTCGACCGGGCCAGCCTATGGCTACACCTTC
CASSSTGPAYGYTF
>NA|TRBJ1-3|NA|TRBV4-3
TGCGCCAGCAGCCAAGACTCTAAACGGGCTGGAAACACCATATATTTT
CASSQDSKRAGNTIYF
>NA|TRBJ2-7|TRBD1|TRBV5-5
TGTGCCAGCAGCTTCCGACAGGGGGCTATCTACGAGCAGTACTTC
CASSFRQGAIYEQYF
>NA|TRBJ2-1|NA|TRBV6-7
TGTGCCAGCAATCCCGGGACTTCCGACTCCCTCGAGCAGTTCTTC
CASNPGTSDSLEQFF
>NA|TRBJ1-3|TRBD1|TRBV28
TGTGCCAGCAGTTTAGACAGGGCTGGAAACACCATATATTTT
CASSLDRAGNTIYF
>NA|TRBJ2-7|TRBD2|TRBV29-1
TGCAGCGTCGAAGGGACTAGCGGGAGAGAATACGAGCAGTACTTC
CSVEGTSGREYEQYF